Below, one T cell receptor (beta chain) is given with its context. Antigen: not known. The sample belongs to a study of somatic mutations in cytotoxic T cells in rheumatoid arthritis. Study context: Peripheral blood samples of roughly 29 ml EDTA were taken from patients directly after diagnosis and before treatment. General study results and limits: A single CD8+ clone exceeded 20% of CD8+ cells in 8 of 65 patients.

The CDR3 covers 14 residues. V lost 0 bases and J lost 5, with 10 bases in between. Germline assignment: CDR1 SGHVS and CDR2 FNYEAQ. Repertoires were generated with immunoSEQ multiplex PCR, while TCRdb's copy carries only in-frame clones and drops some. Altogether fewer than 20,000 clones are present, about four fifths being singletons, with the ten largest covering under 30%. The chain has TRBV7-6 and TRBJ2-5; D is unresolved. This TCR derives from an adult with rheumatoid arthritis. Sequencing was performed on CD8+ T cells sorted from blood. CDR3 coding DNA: TGTGCCAGCAGCTTAGCAGGGCCAGAGGAGACCCAGTACTTC. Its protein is CASSLAGPEETQYF.